This entry lists 11 T cell receptor beta chains sequenced from one sample in a study of blood T cell repertoires in COVID-19. Libraries were prepared by immunoSEQ multiplex PCR; TCRdb keeps only in-frame clonotypes and omits some of them. The sample records 200,000 to 300,000 clones, roughly 89% being singletons. The sequencing input was PBMCs or T cells enriched from blood (not recorded which). Source of these receptors: a woman under 40 with acute COVID-19.

The rearrangement links TRBV29-1 to TRBJ2-3, with 9 bases aligning to TRBD2. After removal of 6 bases from V and 5 bases from J, the junction contained 9 bases not matched to a gene. CDR1 and CDR2 (germline): SQVTM, ANQGSEA. This CDR3 has 14 amino acids. The CDR3 DNA sequence: TGCAGCGTGGGAGCGGGGGGCCTGGGAGATACGCAGTATTTT. This encodes CSVGAGGLGDTQYF.

The rearrangement links TRBV4-3 to TRBJ2-5, with D maybe TRBD2 (5 bases). The CDR3 runs to 15 residues. Germline CDR1 is LGHNA and CDR2 is YSLEER. V dropped 0 bases and J dropped 1 base, with 9 bases sitting between them. The CDR3 reads CASSQEGGSQETQYF. The CDR3 nucleotides are TGCGCCAGCAGCCAAGAGGGCGGGTCCCAAGAGACCCAGTACTTC.

This sequence joins TRBV5-1 and TRBJ1-2; tentatively, D is TRBD1 (5 bases). This CDR3 has 14 amino acids. The V end lost 0 bases, the J end lost 5 bases, and 11 bases lay between the germline ends. In germline, CDR1 is SGHRS, CDR2 YFSETQ. The CDR3 reads CASSLARARYGYTF. CDR3 coding DNA: TGCGCCAGCAGCTTGGCCAGGGCTAGGTATGGCTACACCTTC.

This clone has a handful of counts. This same CDR3 is encoded by further DNA sequences in the sample. The genes are TRBV10-3 and TRBJ2-6; TRBD2 matches 9 bases. Germline V gene sequence: CDR1 ENHRY, CDR2 SYGVKD. The CDR3 runs to 15 residues. Trimming at V came to 10 bases and at J to 0 bases, leaving 4 bases not matched to a gene. The CDR3 nucleotides are TGTGCCACACTAGCGGGTATCTCTGGGGCCAACGTCCTGACTTTC. Amino acid sequence: CATLAGISGANVLTF.

The chain joins TRBV4-3 to TRBJ1-2, with 9 nucleotides matching TRBD1. The CDR3 totals 15 residues. The junction had 4 bases not matched to a gene; V was cut back by 0 bases and J by 5 bases. Looked up from germline, CDR1 is LGHNA and CDR2 is YSLEER. The CDR3 loop is CASSQDPGTGYGYTF. For the CDR3, the DNA is TGCGCCAGCAGCCAAGACCCCGGGACAGGGTATGGCTACACCTTC.

The V and J genes are TRBV4-3 and TRBJ2-1; TRBD1 aligns across 11 bases. The CDR3 sequence is 16 residues long. Germline V gene data show CDR1 as LGHNA and CDR2 as YSLEER. Germline trimming cut 0 bases from V and 9 bases from J; bases unmatched to any gene: 7. CDR3: CASSQETGQGAGEQFF. The CDR3 nucleotides are TGCGCCAGCAGCCAAGAGACAGGACAGGGGGCGGGTGAGCAGTTCTTC.

The rearrangement uses TRBV30 and TRBJ2-7, with 11 bases fitting TRBD1. The junction had 11 bases not matched to a gene; V was cut back by 2 bases and J by 5 bases. The CDR3 runs 16 residues. Looked up from germline, CDR1 is GTSNPN and CDR2 is SVGIG (reference sequence). CDR3 coding DNA: TGTGCCTGGAGTTCCCCCCGGGACAGGGGGATTCACGAGCAGTACTTC. Translating gives CAWSSPRDRGIHEQYF. The whole variable domain, remainder taken from reference TRBV30 and TRBJ2-7, is SQTIHQWPATLVQPVGSPLSLECTVEGTSNPNLYWYRQAAGRGLQLLFYSVGIGQISSEVPQNLSASRPQDRQFILSSKKLLLSDSGFYLCAWSSPRDRGIHEQYFGPGTRLTVT.

V gene TRBV15 combines with J gene TRBJ1-4; D unclear. Germline loops: CDR1 LNHNV, CDR2 YYDKDF (reference sequence). This CDR3 spans 16 amino acids. V was pared by 5 bases and J by 1 base, with 14 bases between. CDR3 DNA sequence: TGTGCCACCAGCCGCTGGGCATTGGGAACTAATGAAAAACTGTTTTTT. This codes for CATSRWALGTNEKLFF. The full variable domain, in which reference TRBV15 and TRBJ1-4 provide the parts outside the CDR3, is DAMVIQNPRYQVTQFGKPVTLSCSQTLNHNVMYWYQQKSSQAPKLLFHYYDKDFNNEADTPDNFQSRRPNTSFCFLDIRSPGLGDTAMYLCATSRWALGTNEKLFFGSGTQLSVL.

CDR3: CASSVETGGNTIYF. As DNA, the CDR3 is TGTGCCAGCAGCGTAGAAACAGGGGGAAACACCATATATTTT. This sequence joins TRBV9 and TRBJ1-3, with D tentatively TRBD1 (6 bases). Germline values: CDR1 SGDLS, CDR2 YYNGEE. This CDR3 has 14 residues. Trimming pared 0 bases from V and 4 bases from J, leaving 8 bases between.

The chain joins TRBV12-3 or TRBV12-4 to TRBJ1-5; TRBD1 aligns across 8 bases. J lost 12 bases, V lost 5 bases, and 6 bases had no gene match. The CDR3 has 12 residues. The CDR3 sequence: CASSPTTGDQHF. In DNA, the CDR3 is TGTGCCAGCAGTCCAACGACAGGGGACCAGCATTTT.

The chain is built from TRBV4-1 and TRBJ1-6, with D tentatively TRBD1 (5 bases). Germline CDR1 is MGHRA and CDR2 is YSYEKL. The V end lost 0 bases, the J end lost 10 bases, and 19 bases lay between the germline ends. The CDR3 spans 17 residues. In nucleotides, the CDR3 is TGCGCCAGCAGCCAAGATACATTGTCAGGGCCACTATCACCCCTCCACTTT. This encodes CASSQDTLSGPLSPLHF.